The 11 T cell receptor beta chains presented below share a single source sample, sequenced in a study of radiotherapy plus CTLA-4 blockade in lung cancer. Some clones are missing from TCRdb's copy, which holds only in-frame ones; the method was immunoSEQ multiplex PCR. The sample includes around 100,000 clones, more than 75% of them seen just once. Sequences were derived from peripheral blood, sampled from a patient treated with radiotherapy plus ipilimumab. The receptors derive from a human donor with non-small cell lung cancer that progressed on radiotherapy plus ipilimumab. Some clones in this sample may be carry-over from other donors' samples.

The count of this clone is one. This chain joins TRBV19 and TRBJ2-5; D is possibly TRBD1 (6 bases). Trimming removed 10 bases from V and 4 bases from J, with 16 bases in between. The CDR3 runs to 13 residues. Germline values: CDR1 LNHDA, CDR2 SQIVND (reference sequence). The CDR3, as DNA: TGTGCCACCCGACAGGAACCAGCAGAGACCCAGTACTTC. Protein: CATRQEPAETQYF.

This chain links TRBV9 with TRBJ2-5; 14 nucleotides agree with TRBD2. From germline, CDR1 is SGDLS and CDR2 YYNGEE. Germline trimming cut 6 bases from V and 5 bases from J; bases unmatched to any gene: 9. This CDR3 has 16 amino acids. The CDR3 DNA reads TGTGCCAGCACCCGGACTAGCGGGGGGATAGGTGAGACCCAGTACTTC. Its protein is CASTRTSGGIGETQYF.

This rearrangement joins TRBV5-6 to TRBJ2-5; D remains unclear. The V and J ends lost 4 bases and 5 bases respectively, with 12 bases between them. This CDR3 has 13 amino acids. CDR1 and CDR2 (germline): SGHDT, YYEEEE. CDR3 sequence reads: CASSITAGETQYF. CDR3 DNA sequence: TGTGCCAGCAGCATAACAGCTGGCGAGACCCAGTACTTC. Together with reference TRBV5-6 and TRBJ2-5, the CDR3 gives the full variable domain: DAGVTQSPTHLIKTRGQQVTLRCSPKSGHDTVSWYQQALGQGPQFIFQYYEEEERQRGNFPDRFSGHQFPNYSSELNVNALLLGDSALYLCASSITAGETQYFGPGTRLLVL.

This rearrangement joins TRBV7-3 to TRBJ1-1; possible D gene TRBD1, 5 bases. The germline CDR1 and CDR2 sequences are SGHTA and FQGTGA. The CDR3 loop spans 15 amino acids. Between the trimmed V and J ends, which lost 5 bases and 7 bases, there was a span of 20 bases. In DNA, the CDR3 is TGTGCCAGCAGCCCTGGGGTAGGGGAGGATAGTGAAGCTTTCTTT. Amino acids: CASSPGVGEDSEAFF. The full variable domain, its missing parts supplied by reference TRBV7-3 and TRBJ1-1, is GAGVSQTPSNKVTEKGKYVELRCDPISGHTALYWYRQSLGQGPEFLIYFQGTGAADDSGLPNDRFFAVRPEGSVSTLKIQRTERGDSAVYLCASSPGVGEDSEAFFGQGTRLTVV.

The CDR3 spells CASSVGQGTGLAGGYNEQFF. The DNA of the CDR3 is TGTGCCAGCAGCGTAGGTCAGGGCACGGGGCTAGCGGGGGGTTACAATGAGCAGTTCTTC. J is TRBJ2-1 and V is TRBV9; 11 bases are a match to TRBD2. CDR3 length equals 20 residues. The ends lost 0 bases at V and 4 bases at J; junction bases unmatched: 15. Germline V gives CDR1 SGDLS, CDR2 YYNGEE.

The CDR3 DNA is TGTGCCAGCAGTGAAGTCGGGGGGGAGAGTGTCTACGAGCAGTACTTC. This translates into CASSEVGGESVYEQYF. The chain employs TRBV2 and TRBJ2-7; 8 nucleotides align to TRBD2. Trimming at V came to 1 base and at J to 3 bases, leaving 8 bases not matched to a gene. Germline loops: CDR1 SNHLY, CDR2 FYNNEI. This CDR3 has 16 residues. The variable domain in full, with the rest retrieved from reference TRBV2 and TRBJ2-7, is EPEVTQTPSHQVTQMGQEVILRCVPISNHLYFYWYRQILGQKVEFLVSFYNNEISEKSEIFDDQFSVERPDGSNFTLKIRSTKLEDSAMYFCASSEVGGESVYEQYFGPGTRLTVT.

This clone was seen just once. The V gene is TRBV15, the J gene TRBJ2-3; the D call may be TRBD1 or TRBD2 (5 bases each). Germline CDR1 is LNHNV and CDR2 is YYDKDF (reference sequence). V was pared by 8 bases and J by 6 bases, with 24 bases between. This CDR3 comprises 16 residues. The CDR3 coding sequence is TGTGCCACCCGATTAGGTCGTGGGGGTTTTTCGGATACGCAGTATTTT. As protein: CATRLGRGGFSDTQYF.

The chain links TRBV2 to TRBJ1-2; 7 bases match TRBD1. V was pared by 4 bases and J by 6 bases, with 5 bases of the junction left unmatched. Germline V CDR1 and CDR2: SNHLY, FYNNEI. The CDR3 sequence is 13 residues long. Here the CDR3 reads CASSGQGVDGYTF. CDR3 sequence (DNA): TGTGCCAGCAGTGGACAGGGCGTGGATGGCTACACCTTC.

The chain carries TRBV4-3 and TRBJ2-5, with D uncertain. Per the germline V gene, CDR1 is LGHNA and CDR2 is YSLEER. This CDR3 region has 15 residues. V was pared by 1 base and J by 2 bases, with 11 bases between. The CDR3 DNA follows: TGCGCCAGCAGCCAAGGTCTCATGCCTCAAGAGACCCAGTACTTC. Protein sequence: CASSQGLMPQETQYF.

CDR3 loop: CASSSTDRGLTDTQYF. The CDR3 DNA reads TGTGCCAGCAGCTCGACAGACAGGGGACTCACAGATACGCAGTATTTT. The chain carries TRBV27 and TRBJ2-3, with TRBD1 matching 8 bases. The V segment lost 6 bases and the J segment 2 bases; nucleotides outside the gene matches: 10. The germline CDR1 and CDR2 sequences are MNHEY and SMNVEV (reference sequence). The CDR3 is 16 amino acids.

This clone has more than one count but fewer than ten. The sample has other DNA sequences that encode this CDR3 too. The chain links TRBV5-6 to TRBJ2-1; 9 bases fit TRBD1. Germline V gene sequence: CDR1 SGHDT, CDR2 YYEEEE. The CDR3 loop spans 13 amino acids. The J segment lost 7 bases and the V segment lost 4 bases, leaving 3 bases of the junction unmatched. CDR3 sequence: CASSRTGDNEQFF. The CDR3 DNA follows: TGTGCCAGCAGCCGGACAGGGGATAATGAGCAGTTCTTC.